This TCR beta chain derives from a study of control samples from healthy donors and cancer patients. Looked up from germline, CDR1 is MNHEY and CDR2 is SVGEGT. Trimming pared 2 bases from V and 0 bases from J, leaving 11 bases between. CDR3 length: 16 amino acids. Repertoires were generated with immunoSEQ multiplex PCR, while TCRdb's copy carries only in-frame clones and drops some. The sample has more than 60,000 clones, about 89% seen once; the top ten hold approximately 9.4%. The chain has TRBV6-2 or TRBV6-3 and TRBJ1-5; D is undetermined. The TCR was taken from a woman aged 45-65 years with colorectal cancer. The source material was PBMCs. The CDR3 DNA is TGTGCCAGCAGTTACCTGTCTGGAAATAGCAATCAGCCCCAGCATTTT. Amino acid sequence: CASSYLSGNSNQPQHF.